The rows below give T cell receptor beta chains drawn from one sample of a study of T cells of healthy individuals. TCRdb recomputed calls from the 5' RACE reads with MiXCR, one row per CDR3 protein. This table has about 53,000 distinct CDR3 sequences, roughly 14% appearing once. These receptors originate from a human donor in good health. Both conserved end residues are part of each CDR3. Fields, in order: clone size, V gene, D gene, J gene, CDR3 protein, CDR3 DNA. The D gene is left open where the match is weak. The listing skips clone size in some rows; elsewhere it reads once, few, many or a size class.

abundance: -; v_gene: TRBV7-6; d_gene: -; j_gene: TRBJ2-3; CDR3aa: CASSLSGSTDTQYF; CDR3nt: TGTGCCAGCAGCTTAAGCGGGAGCACAGATACGCAGTATTTT
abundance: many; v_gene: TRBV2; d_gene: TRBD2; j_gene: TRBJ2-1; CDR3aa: CASNEGGGYNEQFF; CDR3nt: TGTGCCAGCAATGAAGGCGGGGGGTACAATGAGCAGTTCTTC
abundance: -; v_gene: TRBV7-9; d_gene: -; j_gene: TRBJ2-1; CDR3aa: CASSPNPGPINEQFF; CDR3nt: TGTGCCAGCAGCCCTAATCCGGGGCCCATCAATGAGCAGTTCTTC
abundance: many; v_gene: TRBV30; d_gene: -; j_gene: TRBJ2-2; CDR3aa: CAWSVRGNGELFF; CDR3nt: TGTGCCTGGAGTGTTAGAGGGAACGGGGAGCTGTTTTTT
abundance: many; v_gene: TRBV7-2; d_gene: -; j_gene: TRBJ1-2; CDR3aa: CASSTGTKGHGYTF; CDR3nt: TGTGCCAGCAGCACCGGGACCAAGGGGCATGGCTACACCTTC
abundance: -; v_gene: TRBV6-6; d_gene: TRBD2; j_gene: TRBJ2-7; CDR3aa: CASGGLAGGYEQYF; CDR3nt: TGTGCCAGCGGCGGGCTAGCGGGGGGTTACGAGCAGTACTTC
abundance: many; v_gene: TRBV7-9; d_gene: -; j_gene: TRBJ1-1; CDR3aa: CASSLRRKNTEAFF; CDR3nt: TGTGCCAGCAGCTTGAGAAGGAAGAACACTGAAGCTTTCTTT
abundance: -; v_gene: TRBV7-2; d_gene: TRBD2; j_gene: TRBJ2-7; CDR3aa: CASSLQSGKRGASYEQYF; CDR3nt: TGTGCCAGCAGCTTACAGTCCGGGAAGCGGGGGGCCTCCTACGAGCAGTACTTC
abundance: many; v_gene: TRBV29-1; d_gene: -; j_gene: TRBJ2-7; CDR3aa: CSVEDTRKSYEQYF; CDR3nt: TGCAGCGTCGAAGACACGCGGAAATCCTACGAGCAGTACTTC
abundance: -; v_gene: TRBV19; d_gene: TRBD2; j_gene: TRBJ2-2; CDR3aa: CASRYRTSGRDGELFF; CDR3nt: TGTGCCAGTAGATACAGGACTAGCGGGAGGGATGGGGAGCTGTTTTTT
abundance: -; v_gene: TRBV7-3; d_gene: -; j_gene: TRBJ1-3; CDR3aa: CASSPPDLGNTIYF; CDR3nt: TGTGCCAGCAGCCCCCCGGACCTTGGAAACACCATATATTTT
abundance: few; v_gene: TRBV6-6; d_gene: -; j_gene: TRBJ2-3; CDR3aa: CASSYPSSDTQYF; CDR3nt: TGTGCCAGCAGTTACCCGTCTTCGGATACGCAGTATTTT
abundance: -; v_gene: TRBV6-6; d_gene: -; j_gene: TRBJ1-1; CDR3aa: CASSYSTRGAATEVFF; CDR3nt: TGTGCCAGCAGTTACTCGACACGGGGGGCAGCGACTGAAGTTTTCTTT
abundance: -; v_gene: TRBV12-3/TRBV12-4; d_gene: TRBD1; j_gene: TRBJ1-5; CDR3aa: CASSSGTAFGPQHF; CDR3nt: TGTGCCAGCAGTTCTGGGACAGCTTTCGGGCCCCAGCATTTT
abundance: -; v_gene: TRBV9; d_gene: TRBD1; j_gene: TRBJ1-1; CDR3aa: CASSPSDRGLAEAFF; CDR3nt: TGTGCCAGCAGCCCCTCGGACAGGGGGCTGGCTGAAGCTTTCTTT
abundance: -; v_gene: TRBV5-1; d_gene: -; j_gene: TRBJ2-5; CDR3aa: CASWGDSQETQYF; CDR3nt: TGCGCCAGTTGGGGGGACAGTCAAGAGACCCAGTACTTC
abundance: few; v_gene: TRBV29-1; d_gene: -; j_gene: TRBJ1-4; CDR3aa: CSAWGAIGEKLFF; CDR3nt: TGCAGCGCCTGGGGCGCGATTGGGGAAAAACTGTTTTTT
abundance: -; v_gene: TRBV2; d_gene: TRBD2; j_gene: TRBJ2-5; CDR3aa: CASSVAGLAGGQETQYF; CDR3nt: TGTGCCAGCAGCGTAGCCGGACTAGCGGGGGGCCAAGAGACCCAGTACTTC
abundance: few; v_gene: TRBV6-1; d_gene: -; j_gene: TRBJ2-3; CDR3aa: CASSSRPTQYF; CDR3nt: TGTGCCAGCAGCTCCCGACCTACGCAGTATTTT
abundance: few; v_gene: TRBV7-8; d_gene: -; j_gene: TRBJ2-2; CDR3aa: CASSLGQGRSTGELFF; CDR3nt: TGTGCCAGCAGCTTAGGGCAGGGAAGGAGCACCGGGGAGCTGTTTTTT
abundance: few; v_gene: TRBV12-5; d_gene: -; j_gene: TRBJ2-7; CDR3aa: CASGLSGPYEQYF; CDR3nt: TGTGCTAGTGGTTTGTCAGGGCCCTACGAGCAGTACTTC
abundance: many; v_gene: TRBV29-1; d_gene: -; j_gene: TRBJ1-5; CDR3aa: CSVSANYGGDQPQHF; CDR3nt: TGCAGCGTTTCCGCAAATTACGGGGGGGATCAGCCCCAGCATTTT
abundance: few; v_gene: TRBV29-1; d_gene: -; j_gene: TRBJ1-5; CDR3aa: CSVAKGGGNQPQHF; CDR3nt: TGCAGCGTGGCAAAGGGGGGCGGCAATCAGCCCCAGCATTTT
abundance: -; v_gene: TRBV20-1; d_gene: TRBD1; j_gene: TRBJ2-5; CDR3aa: CSAERNRGGETQYF; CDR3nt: TGCAGTGCTGAGCGGAACAGGGGCGGAGAGACCCAGTACTTC
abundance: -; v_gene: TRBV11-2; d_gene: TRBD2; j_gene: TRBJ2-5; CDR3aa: CASSLLGGSLETQYF; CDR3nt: TGTGCCAGCAGCTTATTGGGGGGGAGTTTGGAGACCCAGTACTTC
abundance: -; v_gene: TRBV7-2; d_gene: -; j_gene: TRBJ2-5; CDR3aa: CASSLGSTGETQYF; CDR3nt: TGTGCCAGCAGCTTAGGGAGTACGGGTGAGACCCAGTACTTC
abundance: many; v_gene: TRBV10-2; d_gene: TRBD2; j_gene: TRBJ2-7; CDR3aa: CASSEGLAGEGEQYF; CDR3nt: TGCGCCAGCAGTGAGGGACTAGCGGGAGAGGGCGAGCAGTACTTC
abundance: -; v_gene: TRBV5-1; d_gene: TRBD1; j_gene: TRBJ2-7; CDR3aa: CASSLRQGSLEQYF; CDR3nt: TGCGCCAGCAGCTTGCGACAGGGATCGCTCGAGCAGTACTTC
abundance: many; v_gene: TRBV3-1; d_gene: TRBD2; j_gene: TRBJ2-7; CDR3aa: CASSHLLAGIYEQYF; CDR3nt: TGTGCCAGCAGCCACCTACTAGCGGGAATCTACGAGCAGTACTTC
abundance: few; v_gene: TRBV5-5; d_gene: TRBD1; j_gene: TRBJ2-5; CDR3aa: CASSLEETGRETQYF; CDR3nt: TGTGCCAGCAGCTTGGAGGAGACAGGGCGAGAGACCCAGTACTTC
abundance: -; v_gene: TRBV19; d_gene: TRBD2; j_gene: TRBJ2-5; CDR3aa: CASSATSGRQETQYF; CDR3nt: TGTGCCAGTAGTGCCACTAGCGGGAGGCAAGAGACCCAGTACTTC
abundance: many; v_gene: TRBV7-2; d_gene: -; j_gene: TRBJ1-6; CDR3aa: CASSPPSEATPLHF; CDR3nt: TGTGCCAGCAGCCCCCCCTCGGAGGCGACACCCCTCCACTTT
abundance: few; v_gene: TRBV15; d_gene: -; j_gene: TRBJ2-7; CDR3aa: CATSRPPLYEQYF; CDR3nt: TGTGCCACCAGCCGTCCCCCTTTATACGAGCAGTACTTC
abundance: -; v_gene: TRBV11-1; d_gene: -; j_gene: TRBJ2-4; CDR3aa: CASSSHPGGTEVQYF; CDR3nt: TGTGCCAGCAGCTCCCATCCAGGGGGGACCGAGGTTCAGTACTTC
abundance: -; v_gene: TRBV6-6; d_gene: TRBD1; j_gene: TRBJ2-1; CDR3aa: CASSYSGRGTYNEQFF; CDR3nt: TGTGCCAGCAGTTACTCCGGCAGGGGGACCTACAATGAGCAGTTCTTC
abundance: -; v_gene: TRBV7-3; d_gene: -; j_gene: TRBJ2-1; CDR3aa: CASSLTGQRSHEQFF; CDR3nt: TGTGCCAGCAGCTTAACGGGGCAAAGAAGCCATGAGCAGTTCTTC
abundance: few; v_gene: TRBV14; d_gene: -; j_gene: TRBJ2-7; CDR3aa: CASSPIGARSSYEQYF; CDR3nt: TGTGCCAGCAGCCCGATAGGAGCCCGGAGCTCCTACGAGCAGTACTTC